The 27 T cell receptor beta chains given below trace back to one sample, sequenced in a study of Graves' ophthalmopathy and Graves' hyperthyroidism. Amplified material comprised TCR beta CDR3 regions derived from RNA transcripts. First-round RT-PCR employed HTBI primers, with a second-round multiplex PCR after it. TCRdb re-analysed the multiplex PCR reads in MiXCR, keeping a single row per CDR3 protein. Seen here are 200,000 to 250,000 distinct CDR3 sequences, about a fifth observed once, and the top ten hold about 46%. Sequenced: peripheral blood. The receptor set was obtained from a woman in her forties or fifties with Graves' ophthalmopathy.

V is TRBV12-3 or TRBV12-4 and J is TRBJ1-1, with D perhaps TRBD1 (5 bases). This CDR3 is 15 amino acids long. Trimming left V 7 bases short and J 1 base short, with 16 bases between. CDR3 nucleotides: TGTGCCAGCACCTTCGGGTGGCAGGGGAACACTGAAGCTTTCTTT. This sequence encodes CASTFGWQGNTEAFF.

This clonotype appeared many times. The chain carries TRBV6-1 and TRBJ1-3, with TRBD1 identical over 9 bases. V was pared by 6 bases and J by 0 bases, with 9 bases of the junction left unmatched. Germline V gene sequence: CDR1 MNHNS, CDR2 SASEGT. This CDR3 spans 17 amino acids. Here the CDR3 reads CASSRMGTGISGNTIYF. Written as DNA, the CDR3 is TGTGCCAGCAGCCGTATGGGGACAGGGATCTCTGGAAACACCATATATTTT.

The V and J genes are TRBV9 and TRBJ2-7; 11 nucleotides match TRBD2. The CDR3 is 15 amino acids. Germline V gives CDR1 SGDLS, CDR2 YYNGEE. With V trimmed by 2 bases and J by 4 bases, 5 bases remained unmatched. This chain's CDR3 is CASSVSGRAGYEQYF. CDR3 bases: TGTGCCAGCAGCGTTAGCGGGAGGGCCGGATACGAGCAGTACTTC.

The chain couples TRBV20-1 to TRBJ1-1; no clear D gene. V was shortened by 1 base and J by 0 bases, with 15 bases between the two germline ends. CDR3 length equals 16 residues. Germline V gene sequence: CDR1 DFQATT, CDR2 SNEGSKA (reference sequence). The CDR3 DNA is TGCAGTGCTAGAGCCCTTGGGCGGCAAGTGAACACTGAAGCTTTCTTT. Protein sequence: CSARALGRQVNTEAFF.

This clonotype was observed many times. The chain has TRBV6-2 or TRBV6-3 and TRBJ2-4; 9 bases agree with TRBD1. With V trimmed by 2 bases and J by 1 base, 6 bases remained unmatched. The V gene's germline CDR1 is MNHEY and CDR2 SVGEGT. CDR3 length equals 17 residues. The CDR3 sequence is CASSYQTGGAAKNIQYF. CDR3 coding DNA: TGTGCCAGCAGTTACCAAACAGGGGGCGCTGCCAAAAACATTCAGTACTTC.

The J gene is TRBJ2-5, the V gene TRBV11-2; 9 bases fit TRBD1. Germline values: CDR1 SGHAT, CDR2 FQNNGV. V was clipped by 6 bases and J by 2 bases; unmatched bases: 7. The CDR3 covers 15 residues. The CDR3 here is CASRQGTGRQETQYF. The DNA of the CDR3 is TGTGCCAGCAGGCAGGGGACAGGGCGACAAGAGACCCAGTACTTC.

As regards this clonotype: A junction boundary mismatches the germline segment, possibly from a read error. The chain employs TRBV6-1 and TRBJ1-3; unclear D gene. The germline gives CDR1 MNHNS, CDR2 SASEGT. The CDR3 has 14 residues. The CDR3 nucleotides are TGTGCCAGCAGTCGACTGCTTTCTGGAAACACCATATCTTTT. Protein product: CASSRLLSGNTISF.

At least ten counts were recorded for this clonotype. The rearrangement uses TRBV6-1 and TRBJ2-7, with 10 bases lining up with TRBD2. This CDR3 is built from 18 residues. The V and J ends lost 1 base and 5 bases, in that order; junction bases with no gene match: 14. Germline lookup yields CDR1 MNHNS and CDR2 SASEGT. The CDR3 here is CASSEDSVPSGSGNEQYF. The CDR3 nucleotides read TGTGCCAGCAGTGAAGATTCAGTTCCTAGCGGGAGTGGGAACGAGCAGTACTTC.

For this clonotype: This sequence may be a read error, since a much larger clone differs from it by one base. V and J are TRBV20-1 and TRBJ2-7; possible D gene TRBD2, 6 bases. The CDR3 sequence is 18 residues long. The ends were cut back, 0 bases at V and 0 bases at J, with 21 bases in the middle. CDR1 is DFQATT, CDR2 SNEGSKA, per germline (reference sequence). The CDR3 reads CSARDIWRGVGGSYEQYF. The DNA of the CDR3 is TGCAGTGCTAGAGATATATGGAGGGGTGTGGGCGGCTCCTACGAGCAGTACTTC.

This clonotype was counted many times. The rearrangement uses TRBV28 and TRBJ2-7; D remains ambiguous. CDR1 and CDR2 (germline): MDHEN, SYDVKM. The length of the CDR3 is 13 residues. V dropped 3 bases and J dropped 6 bases, with 12 bases sitting between them. CDR3 nucleotides: TGTGCCAGCAGTTTCAGGCTGCCGGGCGAGCAGTACTTC. It encodes CASSFRLPGEQYF.

This clonotype has a count of ten or more. The J gene is TRBJ1-3, the V gene TRBV28; TRBD1 aligns across 10 bases. CDR3 length: 19 amino acids. Germline CDR1 MDHEN, CDR2 SYDVKM. Trimming cost V 7 bases and J 0 bases; bases outside gene matches: 15. In nucleotides, the CDR3 is TGTGCCAGCACCTCCTCCGGGACAGGGGCCCAACGCTCTGGAAACACCATATATTTT. Amino acid sequence: CASTSSGTGAQRSGNTIYF.

This clonotype has ten or more counts. The chain employs TRBV4-1 and TRBJ2-7, with a tentative D call TRBD1 (6 bases). The CDR3 spans 16 residues. Looked up from germline, CDR1 is MGHRA and CDR2 is YSYEKL. Trimming cost V 3 bases and J 3 bases, with 18 bases left between them. The CDR3 DNA reads as TGCGCCAGCAGCCAGTCCTCCAAGGGGGTGGGCTACGAGCAGTACTTC. Translated, it gives CASSQSSKGVGYEQYF.

This clonotype appeared many times. The V gene is TRBV28, the J gene TRBJ1-1; D is ambiguous. Trimming pared 6 bases from V and 1 base from J, leaving 12 bases between. The CDR3 length is 14 residues. Germline V gene sequence: CDR1 MDHEN, CDR2 SYDVKM. CDR3 region: CASSLRTRNTEAFF. CDR3 nucleotides: TGTGCCAGCAGCCTACGGACGAGGAACACTGAAGCTTTCTTT.

The sample holds a few counts of this clonotype. This chain links TRBV28 with TRBJ1-1; D gene uncertain. V was shortened by 8 bases and J by 1 base, with 11 bases between the two germline ends. Germline V gene data show CDR1 as MDHEN and CDR2 as SYDVKM. CDR3 length equals 13 residues. CDR3 in DNA: TGTGCCAGCGCCATCCCGTGGAACACTGAAGCTTTCTTT. Protein sequence: CASAIPWNTEAFF.

This clonotype was picked up many times. The rearrangement joins TRBV6-2 or TRBV6-3 to TRBJ2-7, with 9 bases matching TRBD2. This CDR3 is 14 amino acids long. CDR1 and CDR2 (germline): MNHEY, SVGEGT. V was pared by 6 bases and J by 2 bases, with 5 bases of the junction left unmatched. The CDR3 protein is CASRPSGNTYEQYF. The CDR3 DNA is TGTGCCAGCAGACCTAGCGGGAACACCTACGAGCAGTACTTC.

This clonotype occurred many times. The chain combines TRBV2 with TRBJ1-1; possible D gene TRBD1, 5 bases. Germline assignment: CDR1 SNHLY and CDR2 FYNNEI. V was cut by 8 bases and J by 5 bases, with 15 bases left in between. The CDR3 spans 13 residues. The CDR3 bases are TGTGCCAGCGGTGGGGCGCAGCGTACTGAAGCTTTCTTT. This encodes CASGGAQRTEAFF.

This sequence joins TRBV2 and TRBJ2-5; D is possibly TRBD1 (6 bases). This CDR3 region has 13 residues. Germline CDR1 and CDR2: SNHLY and FYNNEI. With 5 bases removed from V and 5 bases from J, the gap between germline ends came to 12 bases. The CDR3 here is CASSTTGWETQYF. The CDR3, as DNA: TGTGCCAGCAGTACAACAGGGTGGGAGACCCAGTACTTC.

There are many counts of this clonotype. The chain is built from TRBV6-1 and TRBJ1-3; 7 nucleotides match TRBD1. The CDR3 has 17 amino acids. V shed 2 bases, J shed 0 bases, and the junction held 7 bases outside the gene matches. Germline assignment: CDR1 MNHNS and CDR2 SASEGT. The CDR3 nucleotides are TGTGCCAGCAGTGAACTCCTAACAGGGGACTCTGGAAACACCATATATTTT. Translation: CASSELLTGDSGNTIYF.

This clonotype has only a few counts. The chain recombines TRBV6-1 with TRBJ2-7; 9 bases agree with TRBD2. The CDR3 spans 16 residues. V lost 1 base, J lost 6 bases, and 10 bases stayed unmatched. The germline CDR1 and CDR2 sequences are MNHNS and SASEGT. This chain's CDR3 is CASSEVRAGGPGEQYF. The CDR3 bases are TGTGCCAGCAGTGAAGTTAGGGCGGGAGGGCCGGGCGAGCAGTACTTC.

This clonotype has a count of ten or more. This chain uses TRBV11-1 with TRBJ1-1, with D possibly matching TRBD1 (6 bases). V was clipped by 5 bases and J by 5 bases, with 21 bases between them. In germline, CDR1 is SGHAT, CDR2 FQDESV (reference sequence). CDR3 length: 16 residues. The CDR3 nucleotides are TGTGCCAGCAGCCGCCGCCCCCTAAGGGGGGTTACTGAAGCTTTCTTT. This codes for CASSRRPLRGVTEAFF.

This chain uses TRBV7-3 with TRBJ2-2; TRBD2 matches 8 bases. V lost 1 base and J lost 4; bases outside the gene matches: 11. The CDR3 is made up of 18 amino acids. In germline, CDR1 is SGHTA, CDR2 FQGTGA. Here the CDR3 reads CASSLIAGGTRGTGELFF. DNA for the CDR3: TGTGCCAGCAGCTTAATCGCGGGAGGTACCCGTGGCACCGGGGAGCTGTTTTTT.

This clonotype was detected many times. V and J are TRBV5-1 and TRBJ1-5; no clear D. Trimming shortened V by 4 bases and J by 2 bases, and 10 bases separated the two germline ends. From germline, CDR1 is SGHRS and CDR2 YFSETQ. The CDR3 runs 14 residues. In DNA, the CDR3 is TGCGCCAGCAGCATTGATGGGGGCAATCAGCCCCAGCATTTT. It codes for CASSIDGGNQPQHF. The full variable domain, in which reference TRBV5-1 and TRBJ1-5 provide the parts outside the CDR3, is KAGVTQTPRYLIKTRGQQVTLSCSPISGHRSVSWYQQTPGQGLQFLFEYFSETQRNKGNFPGRFSGRQFSNSRSEMNVSTLELGDSALYLCASSIDGGNQPQHFGDGTRLSIL.

Ten or more counts support this clonotype. The rearrangement links TRBV5-1 to TRBJ1-1; tentatively, D is TRBD1 (5 bases). Deletions cut 3 bases from V and 3 bases from J, with 15 bases between. Germline V gene data show CDR1 as SGHRS and CDR2 as YFSETQ. This CDR3 contains 15 residues. CDR3 sequence reads: CASSYGDGRDTEAFF. Written as DNA, the CDR3 is TGCGCCAGCAGCTACGGGGACGGCAGGGACACTGAAGCTTTCTTT.

The rearrangement links TRBV7-8 to TRBJ2-5; TRBD2 matches 8 bases. The CDR3 has 15 residues. The V gene's germline CDR1 is SGHVS and CDR2 FQNEAQ. V shed 1 base and J 3 bases; nucleotides not matched to a gene: 4. CDR3 DNA: TGTGCCAGCAGCTTAGGCGGGGGGAGGGAAGAGACCCAGTACTTC. Amino acids: CASSLGGGREETQYF.

There are many counts of this clonotype. The rearrangement links TRBV19 to TRBJ2-3; possible D gene TRBD2, 5 bases. Germline loops: CDR1 LNHDA, CDR2 SQIVND (reference sequence). V was pared by 4 bases and J by 6 bases, with 11 bases between. The CDR3 runs to 13 residues. The CDR3 sequence is CASSTRLTDTQYF. In DNA, the CDR3 is TGTGCCAGTAGTACCAGACTAACGGATACGCAGTATTTT.

At least ten counts were recorded for this clonotype. The V gene is TRBV2, the J gene TRBJ1-2; D gene uncertain. Trimming stripped 4 bases from V and 1 base from J, with 10 bases between. Germline lookup yields CDR1 SNHLY and CDR2 FYNNEI. The CDR3 covers 14 residues. Here the CDR3 reads CASSAARVNYGYTF. The CDR3 DNA is TGTGCCAGCAGTGCAGCCAGAGTTAACTATGGCTACACCTTC.

Ten or more counts support this clonotype. The V gene is TRBV12-3 or TRBV12-4, the J gene TRBJ1-3, with unresolved D. Trimming took off 6 bases at V and 0 bases at J, with 12 bases between the two ends. CDR3 length: 15 amino acids. As DNA, the CDR3 is TGTGCCAGCAGCTTCTTCGCCGACTCTGGAAACACCATATATTTT. Amino acids: CASSFFADSGNTIYF.